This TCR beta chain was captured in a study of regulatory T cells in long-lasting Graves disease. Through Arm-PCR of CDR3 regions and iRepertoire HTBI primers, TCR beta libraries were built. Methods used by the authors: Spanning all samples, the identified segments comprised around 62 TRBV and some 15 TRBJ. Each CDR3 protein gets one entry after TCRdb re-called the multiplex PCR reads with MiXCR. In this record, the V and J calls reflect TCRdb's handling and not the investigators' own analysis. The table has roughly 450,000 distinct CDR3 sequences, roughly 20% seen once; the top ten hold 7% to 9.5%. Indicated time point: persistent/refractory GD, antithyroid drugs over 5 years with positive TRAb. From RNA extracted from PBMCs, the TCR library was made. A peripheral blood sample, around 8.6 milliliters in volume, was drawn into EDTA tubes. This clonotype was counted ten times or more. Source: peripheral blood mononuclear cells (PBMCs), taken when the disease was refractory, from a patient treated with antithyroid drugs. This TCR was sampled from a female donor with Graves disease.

CDR3 region: CASSQAVISGSSYEQYF. The DNA of the CDR3 is TGTGCCAGCAGCCAAGCGGTAATTAGCGGGAGCTCCTACGAGCAGTACTTC. The rearrangement joins TRBV14 to TRBJ2-7; 9 bases match TRBD2. Germline CDR1 SGHDN, CDR2 FVKESK. The V segment lost 1 base and the J segment 0 bases; nucleotides outside the gene matches: 7. This CDR3 comprises 17 residues.